This T cell receptor beta chain came from a study of T cell changes during pregnancy in multiple sclerosis. Sequencing used immunoSEQ multiplex PCR; TCRdb keeps in-frame clones, though not all of them. Of fewer than 150,000 clones listed, around 95% are singletons. The length of the CDR3 is 12 residues. V was cut by 2 bases and J by 1 base, with 2 bases left in between. Germline V CDR1 and CDR2: MDHEN, SYDVKM. V is TRBV28 and J is TRBJ1-1; no definite D call. The TCR comes from a female donor with multiple sclerosis, enrolled in a pregnancy study. Specimen: peripheral blood, collected after pregnancy. The CDR3 spells CASSLQNTEAFF. As DNA, the CDR3 is TGTGCCAGCAGTTTACAGAACACTGAAGCTTTCTTT.